Below, 32 T cell receptor beta chains from the same sample are listed, as sequenced in a study of a mutant IDH1 vaccine in newly diagnosed glioma. The repertoire was sequenced with immunoSEQ multiplex PCR; TCRdb's copy has only in-frame clones and lacks some. The repertoire includes 40,000 to 45,000 clones, 82% of them detected once, and roughly a sixth sits in the top ten. No cognate antigen is known for these TCRs. As to time point: week 47, end of study. Every vaccine dose comprised 300 ug of mutant IDH1 20-mer peptide plus topical imiquimod. The sample here was PBMCs, taken from a glioma patient whose treatment included an IDH1 peptide vaccine. These receptors were collected from a man younger than 35 with glioma. Some clones in this sample may be carry-over from other donors' samples.

The V call is TRBV14, the J call TRBJ2-7, with TRBD2 matching 9 bases. The germline V gene has CDR1 SGHDN and CDR2 FVKESK. V lost 3 bases to trimming and J lost 3 bases; unmatched junction nucleotides: 6. The CDR3 consists of 15 residues. CDR3 sequence: CASSQTPAGGYEQYF. CDR3 nucleotides: TGTGCCAGCAGCCAGACCCCAGCGGGAGGCTACGAGCAGTACTTC.

The J gene is TRBJ2-1, the V gene TRBV30; 11 nucleotides match TRBD2. Trimming cost V 1 base and J 3 bases; bases outside gene matches: 5. This CDR3 comprises 16 residues. CDR1 is GTSNPN, CDR2 SVGIG, per germline (reference sequence). CDR3 in amino acids: CAWSEGTSGLYNEQFF. DNA for the CDR3: TGTGCCTGGAGTGAGGGGACTAGCGGACTCTACAATGAGCAGTTCTTC.

The chain carries TRBV2 and TRBJ2-7; 10 nucleotides align to TRBD1. The CDR3 runs to 13 residues. The germline gives CDR1 SNHLY, CDR2 FYNNEI. V lost 6 bases and J lost 4; bases outside the gene matches: 3. The CDR3 here is CASRDRGRYEQYF. The CDR3 DNA sequence: TGTGCCAGCAGAGACAGGGGGCGATACGAGCAGTACTTC.

This clone was seen only once. This chain connects TRBV4-1 to TRBJ2-2; 10 nucleotides line up with TRBD2. This CDR3 region has 16 residues. Germline assignment: CDR1 MGHRA and CDR2 YSYEKL. V lost 4 bases and J lost 4; bases outside the gene matches: 6. The CDR3 reads CASSPSGTSATGELFF. For the CDR3, the DNA is TGCGCCAGCAGCCCGAGTGGGACTAGCGCCACCGGGGAGCTGTTTTTT.

This clone appeared once. The V call is TRBV5-5, the J call TRBJ1-1; D is perhaps TRBD1 (5 bases). V was cut by 6 bases and J by 4 bases, with 16 bases left in between. This CDR3 contains 14 residues. The germline CDR1 and CDR2 sequences are SGHKS and YYEKEE (reference sequence). CDR3 coding DNA: TGTGCCAGCACCTTCGGAGGGGTGAGCACTGAAGCTTTCTTT. Protein product: CASTFGGVSTEAFF.

The CDR3 sequence: CASSDHTGTYGYTF. In nucleotides, the CDR3 is TGTGCCAGCAGTGATCATACGGGAACCTATGGCTACACCTTC. The chain employs TRBV6-1 and TRBJ1-2; D unresolved. Germline-derived CDR1 and CDR2 are MNHNS and SASEGT. This CDR3 has 14 amino acids. Trimming shortened V by 3 bases and J by 4 bases, and 12 bases separated the two germline ends.

This chain connects TRBV7-9 to TRBJ1-2, with D perhaps TRBD1 (5 bases). Germline-derived CDR1 and CDR2 are SEHNR and FQNEAQ (reference sequence). V was cut by 1 base and J by 8 bases, with 8 bases left in between. This CDR3 comprises 12 residues. The CDR3 protein is CASSLGRGGYTF. CDR3 DNA: TGTGCCAGCAGCTTAGGTCGGGGCGGCTACACCTTC.

The CDR3 is CAWSVRTSRNSPLHF. The CDR3 DNA reads as TGTGCCTGGAGTGTACGGACAAGCCGTAATTCACCCCTCCACTTT. V and J are TRBV30 and TRBJ1-6; a weak D match, TRBD1 (5 bases). The CDR3 consists of 15 residues. Trimming stripped 0 bases from V and 6 bases from J, with 12 bases between. The germline gives CDR1 GTSNPN, CDR2 SVGIG (reference sequence). The full variable domain, in which reference TRBV30 and TRBJ1-6 provide the parts outside the CDR3, is SQTIHQWPATLVQPVGSPLSLECTVEGTSNPNLYWYRQAAGRGLQLLFYSVGIGQISSEVPQNLSASRPQDRQFILSSKKLLLSDSGFYLCAWSVRTSRNSPLHFGNGTRLTVT.

A single count supports this clone. V and J are TRBV7-8 and TRBJ1-1; TRBD1 aligns across 9 bases. Germline V lookup: CDR1 SGHVS, CDR2 FQNEAQ. This CDR3 is built from 15 residues. Trimming at V came to 5 bases and at J to 1 base, leaving 5 bases not matched to a gene. CDR3 protein: CASSPGDRANTEAFF. The CDR3 nucleotides read TGTGCCAGCAGCCCGGGGGACAGGGCGAACACTGAAGCTTTCTTT.

The J gene is TRBJ2-7, the V gene TRBV6-6; D remains ambiguous. Deletions cut 5 bases from V and 0 bases from J, with 11 bases between. CDR3 length: 14 amino acids. Germline V gene data show CDR1 as MNHNY and CDR2 as SVGAGI (reference sequence). In nucleotides, the CDR3 is TGTGCCAGCAGTCTCACACAGAGCTCCTACGAGCAGTACTTC. Its protein product is CASSLTQSSYEQYF.

The chain uses TRBV18 and TRBJ1-5; D might be TRBD1 (6 bases). The CDR3 covers 16 residues. Trimming cost V 3 bases and J 3 bases, with 15 bases left between them. Germline CDR1 KGHSH, CDR2 LQKENI. The CDR3 reads CASSPRGQGVNQPQHF. The CDR3 DNA follows: TGTGCCAGCTCACCTCGGGGGCAGGGAGTCAATCAGCCCCAGCATTTT. Using reference TRBV18 and TRBJ1-5 for the parts outside the CDR3, the full variable domain is NAGVMQNPRHLVRRRGQEARLRCSPMKGHSHVYWYRQLPEEGLKFMVYLQKENIIDESGMPKERFSAEFPKEGPSILRIQQVVRGDSAAYFCASSPRGQGVNQPQHFGDGTRLSIL.

The sample holds one count of this clone. J is TRBJ2-3 and V is TRBV29-1; TRBD2 agrees at 8 bases. Germline V lookup: CDR1 SQVTM, CDR2 ANQGSEA. CDR3 length: 14 amino acids. V lost 4 bases, J lost 2 bases, and 5 bases stayed unmatched. The CDR3 region is CSVAPSGLTDTQYF. CDR3 coding DNA: TGCAGCGTTGCACCTAGCGGGCTCACAGATACGCAGTATTTT.

The rearrangement links TRBV4-3 to TRBJ2-7; 7 bases are shared with TRBD1. The CDR3 is 13 amino acids. V lost 4 bases to trimming and J lost 2 bases; unmatched junction nucleotides: 2. Germline V CDR1 and CDR2: LGHNA, YSLEER. Written as DNA, the CDR3 is TGCGCCAGCAGCCTGGGACAGACCTACGAGCAGTACTTC. Its translation is CASSLGQTYEQYF.

This sequence joins TRBV5-1 and TRBJ2-2; the match to TRBD1 covers 9 bases. Germline trimming cut 3 bases from V and 5 bases from J; bases unmatched to any gene: 8. The CDR3 is 16 residues long. Germline-derived CDR1 and CDR2 are SGHRS and YFSETQ. The CDR3 here is CASSSGTGFDTGELFF. The CDR3 DNA follows: TGCGCCAGCAGCTCCGGGACAGGGTTTGATACCGGGGAGCTGTTTTTT.

The chain joins TRBV15 to TRBJ1-5; D is uncertain. Trimming took off 0 bases at V and 2 bases at J, with 8 bases between the two ends. The CDR3 loop spans 15 amino acids. The germline V gene has CDR1 LNHNV and CDR2 YYDKDF (reference sequence). This CDR3 is CATSRDAPGNQPQHF. CDR3 DNA sequence: TGTGCCACCAGCAGAGATGCCCCTGGCAATCAGCCCCAGCATTTT.

The V gene is TRBV7-9, the J gene TRBJ1-4; D gene unclear. V was trimmed by 2 bases and J by 6 bases, leaving 7 bases between them. Germline-derived CDR1 and CDR2 are SEHNR and FQNEAQ (reference sequence). The CDR3 length is 13 residues. CDR3 in amino acids: CASSLWSDEKLFF. The CDR3 coding sequence is TGTGCCAGCAGCTTATGGTCGGATGAAAAACTGTTTTTT. Full variable domain (outside the CDR3, taken from reference TRBV7-9 and TRBJ1-4): DTGVSQNPRHKITKRGQNVTFRCDPISEHNRLYWYRQTLGQGPEFLTYFQNEAQLEKSRLLSDRFSAERPKGSFSTLEIQRTEQGDSAMYLCASSLWSDEKLFFGSGTQLSVL.

This clone was observed a few times. This chain uses TRBV11-2 with TRBJ1-1; D unresolved. CDR3 length: 13 amino acids. V was clipped by 1 base and J by 4 bases, with 7 bases between them. The germline gives CDR1 SGHAT, CDR2 FQNNGV. The CDR3 DNA sequence: TGTGCCAGCAGCTTAGGTCCTGGCACTGAAGCTTTCTTT. Translated: CASSLGPGTEAFF. Combining the CDR3 with reference TRBV11-2 and TRBJ1-1 gives the whole variable domain EAGVAQSPRYKIIEKRQSVAFWCNPISGHATLYWYQQILGQGPKLLIQFQNNGVVDDSQLPKDRFSAERLKGVDSTLKIQPAKLEDSAVYLCASSLGPGTEAFFGQGTRLTVV.

Comments on this clone: Within the sample, other DNA sequences also encode this same CDR3. The chain has TRBV9 and TRBJ1-1; D gene ambiguous. Germline V gene sequence: CDR1 SGDLS, CDR2 YYNGEE. The CDR3 has 15 residues. Trimming shortened V by 0 bases and J by 1 base, and 10 bases separated the two germline ends. In DNA form, the CDR3 reads TGTGCCAGCAGCGTAGAAGGAGCGGAGAACACTGAAGCTTTCTTT. Translated: CASSVEGAENTEAFF. Supplemented by reference TRBV9 and TRBJ1-1, the full variable domain reads DSGVTQTPKHLITATGQRVTLRCSPRSGDLSVYWYQQSLDQGLQFLIQYYNGEERAKGNILERFSAQQFPDLHSELNLSSLELGDSALYFCASSVEGAENTEAFFGQGTRLTVV.

There are a few counts of this clone. The conserved phenylalanine or tryptophan is not found at the CDR3 terminus, so this likely reflects a read error. The rearrangement links TRBV10-1 to TRBJ1-1, with TRBD1 matching over 9 bases. This CDR3 comprises 13 residues. Trimming removed 6 bases from V and 6 bases from J; junction bases left unmatched: 5. The germline gives CDR1 WNHNN, CDR2 SYGVQD (reference sequence). CDR3 sequence: CASRGQGKAEAFS. The CDR3 DNA reads as TGCGCCAGCAGGGGACAGGGCAAGGCTGAAGCTTTCTCT.

For the CDR3, the DNA is TGCAGCGGCAAAAGACAGGATTCGAACACTGAAGCTTTCTTT. Its translation: CSGKRQDSNTEAFF. V usage is TRBV29-1 and J usage is TRBJ1-1; weak D call: TRBD1 (6 bases). The germline V gene has CDR1 SQVTM and CDR2 ANQGSEA. Trimming removed 7 bases from V and 1 base from J, with 16 bases in between. CDR3 length equals 14 residues.

This chain links TRBV28 with TRBJ1-3, with D hard to call. The CDR3 extends over 13 amino acids. Germline-derived CDR1 and CDR2 are MDHEN and SYDVKM. Deletions cut 2 bases from V and 0 bases from J, with 2 bases between. The CDR3 here is CASSLLSGNTIYF. CDR3 nucleotide sequence: TGTGCCAGCAGTTTACTCTCTGGAAACACCATATATTTT.

The gene calls are TRBV25-1 and TRBJ1-2, with 8 nucleotides matching TRBD1. The V segment lost 1 base and the J segment 4 bases; nucleotides outside the gene matches: 5. This CDR3 is built from 15 residues. From germline, CDR1 is MGHDK and CDR2 SYGVNS. This chain's CDR3 is CASSESDRVGYGYTF. DNA for the CDR3: TGTGCCAGCAGTGAATCGGACAGGGTTGGCTATGGCTACACCTTC.

This sequence joins TRBV27 and TRBJ1-2; 11 positions agree with TRBD1. V lost 4 bases and J lost 7; bases outside the gene matches: 8. Germline V gene sequence: CDR1 MNHEY, CDR2 SMNVEV (reference sequence). The CDR3 contains 15 residues. DNA for the CDR3: TGTGCCAGCAGTTGGACAGGGGGCCTGTCTCGTGGCTACACCTTC. It specifies CASSWTGGLSRGYTF.

The rearrangement links TRBV9 to TRBJ1-4; D gene unclear. V was clipped by 2 bases and J by 5 bases, with 7 bases between them. The V gene's germline CDR1 is SGDLS and CDR2 YYNGEE. There are 13 residues in the CDR3. The CDR3 spells CASSVTVNEKLFF. The CDR3 DNA is TGTGCCAGCAGCGTTACAGTAAATGAAAAACTGTTTTTT. The whole variable domain, filled in from reference TRBV9 and TRBJ1-4, reads DSGVTQTPKHLITATGQRVTLRCSPRSGDLSVYWYQQSLDQGLQFLIQYYNGEERAKGNILERFSAQQFPDLHSELNLSSLELGDSALYFCASSVTVNEKLFFGSGTQLSVL.

In regard to this clone: The junction and the germline gene differ at one end; a read error may be behind it. In the same sample, other DNA sequences code for this CDR3. J is TRBJ1-1 and V is TRBV20-1; D not certain. The germline CDR1 and CDR2 sequences are DFQATT and SNEGSKA (reference sequence). The CDR3 contains 11 residues. CDR3 in amino acids: CSGPQNTEAFF. Here the CDR3 DNA reads TGCAGTGGTCCCCAGAACACTGAGGCTTTCTTT.

The chain uses TRBV9 and TRBJ1-2; unclear D gene. This CDR3 contains 15 residues. CDR1 is SGDLS, CDR2 YYNGEE, per germline. V was clipped by 4 bases and J by 3 bases, with 16 bases between them. CDR3 loop: CASSSRDGQDYGYTF. CDR3 bases: TGTGCCAGCAGCTCACGCGACGGCCAGGACTATGGCTACACCTTC.

This chain joins TRBV19 and TRBJ1-1; possible D gene TRBD1, 5 bases. Between the trimmed V and J ends, which lost 6 bases and 0 bases, there was a span of 11 bases. The CDR3 extends over 14 amino acids. CDR1 and CDR2 (germline): LNHDA, SQIVND (reference sequence). CDR3 protein: CASRGREVNTEAFF. As DNA, the CDR3 is TGTGCCAGTAGGGGACGGGAAGTGAACACTGAAGCTTTCTTT.

A single count supports this clone. The chain links TRBV5-1 to TRBJ2-5; D possibly corresponds to TRBD2 (6 bases). V lost 1 base to trimming and J lost 2 bases, with 12 bases between them. Germline V gives CDR1 SGHRS, CDR2 YFSETQ. The CDR3 contains 15 residues. CDR3 amino acids: CASSLNLAPQETQYF. The CDR3 nucleotides read TGCGCCAGCAGCTTGAATCTAGCGCCTCAAGAGACCCAGTACTTC.

This clone showed up just once. This chain joins TRBV30 and TRBJ1-2; D uncertain. This CDR3 spans 12 amino acids. V lost 2 bases and J lost 1, with 5 bases in between. Germline assignment: CDR1 GTSNPN and CDR2 SVGIG (reference sequence). This chain's CDR3 is CAWSSLNYGYTF. DNA for the CDR3: TGTGCCTGGAGTAGTCTTAACTATGGCTACACCTTC.

This sequence joins TRBV14 and TRBJ1-6; no clear D gene. CDR3 length: 14 residues. With 4 bases removed from V and 10 bases from J, the gap between germline ends came to 14 bases. Germline V CDR1 and CDR2: SGHDN, FVKESK. CDR3 sequence: CASSLTLGLSPLHF. The CDR3 DNA reads as TGTGCCAGCAGCCTGACCTTAGGACTGTCACCCCTCCACTTT.

The rearrangement uses TRBV7-2 and TRBJ2-5; 7 bases are shared with TRBD2. This CDR3 comprises 14 residues. CDR1 and CDR2 from the germline V gene are SGHTA and FQGNSA. V dropped 4 bases and J dropped 5; count of bases not matched to a gene: 7. The CDR3 sequence: CASSSKAGRETQYF. The CDR3 region has the DNA TGTGCCAGCAGCTCAAAAGCGGGACGTGAGACCCAGTACTTC.

The chain uses TRBV7-2 and TRBJ2-2; TRBD2 matches 12 bases. V shed 1 base, J shed 6 bases, and the junction held 3 bases outside the gene matches. The CDR3 totals 16 residues. Germline V gene data show CDR1 as SGHTA and CDR2 as FQGNSA. CDR3 sequence (DNA): TGTGCCAGCAGCTTAGTTGCTAGCGGGAGGGCCGGGGAGCTGTTTTTT. Translation gives CASSLVASGRAGELFF.